These 16 T cell receptor beta chains were sequenced from one sample in a study of blood T cell repertoires in COVID-19. Data came from immunoSEQ multiplex PCR; TCRdb stores just in-frame clones and leaves some out. The sample has about 480,000 clones, about 91% seen once; the top ten hold about 0.91%. Sequenced input: peripheral blood. The origin of the receptors is a man in his late teens or twenties with COVID-19, enrolled during active disease.

The chain has TRBV14 and TRBJ2-6; D unclear. Trimming stripped 0 bases from V and 0 bases from J, with 9 bases between. CDR1 and CDR2 (germline): SGHDN, FVKESK. The CDR3 length is 17 residues. CDR3 in amino acids: CASSQDWQDSGANVLTF. As DNA, the CDR3 is TGTGCCAGCAGCCAAGATTGGCAGGACTCTGGGGCCAACGTCCTGACTTTC. Complete variable domain (other parts from reference TRBV14 and TRBJ2-6): EAGVTQFPSHSVIEKGQTVTLRCDPISGHDNLYWYRRVMGKEIKFLLHFVKESKQDESGMPNNRFLAERTGGTYSTLKVQPAELEDSGVYFCASSQDWQDSGANVLTFGAGSRLTVL.

The chain recombines TRBV19 with TRBJ2-2; a possible D gene is TRBD2 (5 bases). This CDR3 has 12 amino acids. The V and J ends lost 3 bases and 7 bases respectively, with 6 bases between them. From germline, CDR1 is LNHDA and CDR2 SQIVND (reference sequence). The CDR3 spells CASSIGVGELFF. As DNA, the CDR3 is TGTGCCAGTAGTATCGGGGTCGGGGAGCTGTTTTTT.

This clone was recorded only once. The chain recombines TRBV4-2 with TRBJ2-1; TRBD2 matches at 10 bases. The CDR3 contains 18 residues. V trimming: 1 base; J trimming: 0 bases; junction bases outside the gene matches: 6. The germline V gene has CDR1 LGHNA and CDR2 YNFKEQ. CDR3 DNA sequence: TGTGCCAGCAGCCAAGTGGGACTAGCGACGGTCTCCTACAATGAGCAGTTCTTC. This gives the protein CASSQVGLATVSYNEQFF.

The chain has TRBV9 and TRBJ2-3, with TRBD2 matching over 12 bases. The CDR3 covers 17 residues. Trimming took 4 bases from V and 4 from J; bases not matched to a gene: 10. Germline loops: CDR1 SGDLS, CDR2 YYNGEE. The CDR3 bases are TGTGCCAGCAGCCTACCGACTAGCGGGAGTTGGGCAGATACGCAGTATTTT. Amino acid sequence: CASSLPTSGSWADTQYF.

The sample holds a few counts of this clone. The chain recombines TRBV19 with TRBJ2-4; TRBD1 might be the D (6 bases). The CDR3 contains 14 residues. Germline CDR1 LNHDA, CDR2 SQIVND (reference sequence). With 9 bases removed from V and 2 bases from J, the gap between germline ends came to 14 bases. The CDR3, as DNA: TGTGCCAGGTACAGGGTTTTTTCCAAAAACATTCAGTACTTC. Its translation is CARYRVFSKNIQYF.

V and J are TRBV4-1 and TRBJ2-1; TRBD2 is a possible D gene (5 bases). V gave up 4 bases and J gave up 0 bases, with 16 bases separating them. CDR3 length equals 17 residues. The germline CDR1 and CDR2 sequences are MGHRA and YSYEKL. CDR3 sequence (DNA): TGCGCCAGCAGCCCATTATCTAGCAGACCCTCCTACAATGAGCAGTTCTTC. This encodes CASSPLSSRPSYNEQFF.

This chain joins TRBV7-2 and TRBJ1-3; unclear D gene. V gave up 3 bases and J gave up 4 bases, with 4 bases separating them. CDR3 length: 12 amino acids. Germline V lookup: CDR1 SGHTA, CDR2 FQGNSA. CDR3: CASSLSGNTIYF. CDR3 sequence (DNA): TGTGCCAGCAGCTTGAGCGGAAACACCATATATTTT.

The chain employs TRBV5-1 and TRBJ2-1, with 8 nucleotides matching TRBD2. CDR3 length equals 15 residues. J gave up 7 bases and V 1 base, and 7 bases lay outside the gene matches. Germline V gene data show CDR1 as SGHRS and CDR2 as YFSETQ. The CDR3 reads CASSLPGLVRNEQFF. CDR3 bases: TGCGCCAGCAGCTTGCCGGGACTAGTTAGGAATGAGCAGTTCTTC.

V is TRBV9 and J is TRBJ2-3, with a weak D call TRBD2 (5 bases). The CDR3 consists of 14 residues. V was cut by 0 bases and J by 5 bases, with 10 bases left in between. Germline V lookup: CDR1 SGDLS, CDR2 YYNGEE. The CDR3 region is CASSVGPAGDTQYF. CDR3 bases: TGTGCCAGCAGCGTAGGACCGGCGGGAGATACGCAGTATTTT.

The chain's CDR3 is CASSLLGGDSPLHF. The CDR3 region has the DNA TGTGCCAGCAGTCTCCTCGGGGGTGATTCACCCCTCCACTTT. The genes are TRBV28 and TRBJ1-6, with a possible D match to TRBD1 (5 bases). Germline V CDR1 and CDR2: MDHEN, SYDVKM. The CDR3 loop spans 14 amino acids. V was pared by 5 bases and J by 8 bases, with 13 bases between. Full variable domain (outside the CDR3, taken from reference TRBV28 and TRBJ1-6): DVKVTQSSRYLVKRTGEKVFLECVQDMDHENMFWYRQDPGLGLRLIYFSYDVKMKEKGDIPEGYSVSREKKERFSLILESASTNQTSMYLCASSLLGGDSPLHFGNGTRLTVT.

This clone has only one observation. This chain links TRBV18 with TRBJ2-5; TRBD2 aligns across 8 bases. Losses at the gene ends were 4 bases for V and 7 bases for J; bases not matched to a gene: 11. The CDR3 has 15 residues. Germline assignment: CDR1 KGHSH and CDR2 LQKENI. The CDR3, as DNA: TGTGCCAGCTCACTTTCCGCGGGGGGCCCTGGGACCCAGTACTTC. Residues: CASSLSAGGPGTQYF.

The rearrangement links TRBV5-6 to TRBJ2-1, with TRBD2 identical over 7 bases. With 0 bases clipped from V and 5 bases from J, the junction kept 14 bases outside the gene matches. CDR3 length: 18 residues. Germline loops: CDR1 SGHDT, CDR2 YYEEEE. CDR3 sequence reads: CASSLVGGMIGANNEQFF. The CDR3 region has the DNA TGTGCCAGCAGCTTGGTGGGGGGGATGATAGGGGCCAACAATGAGCAGTTCTTC.

This sequence joins TRBV3-1 (or the pseudogene TRBV3-2) and TRBJ2-7; perhaps TRBD2 as D (6 bases). Germline V gives CDR1 LGHDT, CDR2 YNNKEL (reference sequence). V shed 2 bases and J shed 2 bases, with 16 bases lying between them. The CDR3 spans 16 residues. The CDR3 coding sequence is TGTGCCAGCAGCCAAAAGGGGATAGCGGAGCCCTACGAGCAGTACTTC. It specifies CASSQKGIAEPYEQYF.

This clone occurred once. The chain carries TRBV14 and TRBJ2-5; 9 nucleotides agree with TRBD2. The CDR3 length is 17 residues. The V and J ends lost 3 bases and 1 base, in that order; junction bases with no gene match: 9. From germline, CDR1 is SGHDN and CDR2 FVKESK. The DNA for the CDR3 is TGTGCCAGCAGCCATTCCGGGGCTAGCGGGGTCCAAGAGACCCAGTACTTC. Translation: CASSHSGASGVQETQYF.

This chain joins TRBV3-1 (or the pseudogene TRBV3-2) and TRBJ2-1, with a possible D match to TRBD2 (6 bases). Trimming pared 5 bases from V and 8 bases from J, leaving 13 bases between. This CDR3 has 13 residues. Germline lookup yields CDR1 LGHDT and CDR2 YNNKEL (reference sequence). In nucleotides, the CDR3 is TGTGCCAGCAGCAAACGAGGGACTGATGAGCAGTTCTTC. It translates to CASSKRGTDEQFF.

The V gene is TRBV7-9, the J gene TRBJ2-1, with D perhaps matching TRBD2 (5 bases). V shed 11 bases and J shed 7 bases, with 18 bases lying between them. This CDR3 is built from 13 residues. CDR1 is SEHNR, CDR2 FQNEAQ, per germline (reference sequence). CDR3 region: CASRDGVRNEQFF. The CDR3 DNA sequence: TGTGCCTCCCGAGACGGGGTTAGAAATGAGCAGTTCTTC.